This T cell receptor beta chain appears in the sequencing data of a study of T-cell memory formation after mild COVID-19. About the research overall: Clustering of TCRs was largely donor specific. Study-wide results and limits: Pre-infection memory held some responding clones, suggesting pre-existing cross-reactive T cells responded. Proof of SARS-CoV-2 specificity was absent for the second-wave clones that crested on day 37.

cDNA libraries for TCR alpha and TCR beta, carrying sample barcodes and UMIs, came from 5'RACE with constant-segment primers. MiXCR was run by TCRdb on the 5' RACE reads, yielding one entry per CDR3 protein. The sample gives about 110,000 distinct CDR3 sequences, about 17% of which show up once; 28% is in the top ten. The length of the CDR3 is 16 residues. Germline values: CDR1 MNHNY, CDR2 SVGAGI (reference sequence). V lost 6 bases and J lost 2, with 18 bases in between. As to this clonotype: The antigen remains undetermined.

This clonotype was sampled from an adult woman who had mild COVID-19 (a few samples of this study predate the infection). Cell type and time point are not known. Sequencing was performed on PBMCs or a T cell subset sorted from them (not recorded which). The rearrangement uses TRBV6-6 and TRBJ2-3; D is possibly TRBD1 or TRBD2 (5 bases each). The CDR3 DNA reads as TGTGCCAGCAGCCTCGGGACGAACTATCCCACAGATACGCAGTATTTT. Amino acids: CASSLGTNYPTDTQYF.